This T cell receptor (beta chain) was found in a study of T cell responses to AZD1222 COVID-19 vaccine. General observations from the study: Repertoire sampling occurred only after the peak T cell response. Baseline antibody screening turned up just a handful of seropositive AZD1222 recipients.

Trimming removed 4 bases at V and 5 bases at J, with 11 bases between. The V gene's germline CDR1 is KGHDR and CDR2 SFDVKD. The CDR3 is 14 residues long. Points on this clone: Antigen unknown.

Using immunoSEQ multiplex PCR, the repertoire was profiled, and TCRdb retains in-frame clones only, with some absent. The repertoire holds 150,000 to 200,000 clones, 94% seen once, with 0.6% to 0.7% in the top ten. The sequence derives from an adult in good health. The material sequenced was peripheral blood, taken on day 0 of AZD1222 vaccination. The chain carries TRBV24-1 and TRBJ2-1; D not resolved. The CDR3 loop reads CATSEPGRDNEQFF. CDR3 bases: TGTGCCACCAGTGAACCTGGACGGGACAATGAGCAGTTCTTC.